This note documents a single T cell receptor (beta chain) sequence. V dropped 4 bases and J dropped 6; count of bases not matched to a gene: 5. Germline V gives CDR1 MGHDK, CDR2 SYGVNS. The CDR3 covers 15 residues. The data originate from a study of blood T cell repertoires in COVID-19. The overall study: PBMCs, B-cell-depleted T cells, or T cells provided the cDNA or gDNA that made up the material.

Clones were read by immunoSEQ multiplex PCR, and TCRdb kept only the in-frame ones, dropping some. The sample holds tens of thousands of clones, 82% seen once. The sequence was obtained from a man between 60 and 75 years old with acute or convalescent COVID-19. J is TRBJ1-6 and V is TRBV25-1, with TRBD1 matching 8 bases. Sequencing was performed on peripheral blood. In DNA form, the CDR3 reads TGTGCCAGCAGTGGAAGGACAGGGCGTAATTCACCCCTCCACTTT. It codes for CASSGRTGRNSPLHF.